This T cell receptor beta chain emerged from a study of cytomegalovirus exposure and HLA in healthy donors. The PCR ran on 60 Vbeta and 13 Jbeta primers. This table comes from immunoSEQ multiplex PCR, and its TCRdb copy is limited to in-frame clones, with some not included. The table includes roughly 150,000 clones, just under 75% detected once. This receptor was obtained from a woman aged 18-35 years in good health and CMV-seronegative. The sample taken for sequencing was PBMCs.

CDR3 DNA sequence: TGTGCCAGCAGTACAGGGGCTAATTCACCCCTCCACTTT. This codes for CASSTGANSPLHF. The rearrangement uses TRBV27 and TRBJ1-6; 7 nucleotides line up with TRBD1. This CDR3 contains 13 residues. The junction had 1 base not matched to a gene; V was cut back by 5 bases and J by 6 bases. Germline V gives CDR1 MNHEY, CDR2 SMNVEV (reference sequence).